This T cell receptor (beta chain) emerged from a study of T cells in Graves' hyperthyroidism and ophthalmopathy. Study-level findings and limits: Among thyroid clonotypes expanded above 0.001, most also appeared in blood.

This clonotype showed up many times. What it binds is not known. Germline lookup yields CDR1 LGHDT and CDR2 YNNKEL (reference sequence). Between the trimmed V and J ends, which lost 1 base and 6 bases, there was a span of 4 bases. This CDR3 has 12 amino acids. Patients were excluded because of uncontrolled infection, other autoimmune disease, pregnancy or lactation. Clinical symptoms, serum thyroxine and TRAb, thyroid ultrasound and orbital computed tomography together formed the diagnostic basis. Fresh peripheral blood, 8 to 10 ml, was the source of the PBMCs. Amplification targeted TCR beta CDR3 regions from RNA transcripts. Carried out on the TCR CDR3, a first-round RT-PCR used the HTBI primer set. MiXCR was run by TCRdb on the multiplex PCR reads, yielding one entry per CDR3 protein. The sample includes approximately 400,000 distinct CDR3 sequences, 15% to 18% of them seen just once.

This chain links TRBV3-1 with TRBJ1-3; D gene unclear. The sequenced sample was blood. The receptor comes from a young woman with Graves' hyperthyroidism. The CDR3 DNA reads TGTGCCAGCAGCCAAGTTGAAAACACCATATATTTT. Its protein is CASSQVENTIYF.